Here is one TCR beta chain with its context. No antigen is known for it. CDR3 length equals 18 residues. V was clipped by 0 bases and J by 0 bases, with 15 bases between them. Germline loops: CDR1 MGHRA, CDR2 YSYEKL. This sample was taken from a study of T cell responses to AZD1222 COVID-19 vaccine. Study findings and constraints: Seropositive status at baseline applied to only a handful of AZD1222 recipients. Females outnumbered males among donors, who were mostly white British; clonal diversity was possibly underestimated. Two AZD1222 doses significantly raised spike-specific TCR breadth and depth over controls. Spike was spanned by vaccine-associated CD4 TCRs, with dominance at 160-218 and 743-854.

Sequencing was performed with immunoSEQ multiplex PCR; in TCRdb, only in-frame clones are kept and a portion is missing. The table lists around 160,000 clones, 94% of them singletons. The source of this sequence is an adult who received the AZD1222 COVID-19 vaccine. The material was peripheral blood, obtained 28 days after the second AZD1222 dose. The chain recombines TRBV4-1 with TRBJ1-5; D perhaps matches TRBD1 (5 bases). As DNA, the CDR3 is TGCGCCAGCAGCCAAGATGGGCTTGGGACCAATAGCAATCAGCCCCAGCATTTT. This translates into CASSQDGLGTNSNQPQHF.